The 20 T cell receptor beta chains below all came from one sample that was sequenced in a study of control samples from healthy donors and cancer patients. Libraries were prepared by immunoSEQ multiplex PCR; TCRdb keeps only in-frame clonotypes and omits some of them. This table holds tens of thousands of clones, roughly 84% found once. The sequenced sample was blood. Receptor source: a woman aged 50 to 60 in good health.

The rearrangement uses TRBV7-8 and TRBJ1-2; perhaps TRBD1 as D (6 bases). Trimming removed 5 bases from V and 5 bases from J, with 12 bases in between. CDR1 SGHVS and CDR2 FQNEAQ come from the germline V gene. This CDR3 is built from 13 residues. The CDR3 is CASSAQGWYGYTF. As DNA, the CDR3 is TGTGCCAGCAGCGCACAGGGTTGGTATGGCTACACCTTC.

The gene calls are TRBV7-9 and TRBJ1-2; possibly TRBD1 for D (6 bases). Trimming removed 7 bases from V and 4 bases from J, with 13 bases in between. Per germline, CDR1 SEHNR and CDR2 FQNEAQ (reference sequence). The CDR3 is made up of 13 amino acids. For the CDR3, the DNA is TGTGCCAGCACCATAAAGGACAGCTATGGCTACACCTTC. Its protein product is CASTIKDSYGYTF.

The chain carries TRBV29-1 and TRBJ2-2; TRBD2 might be the D (5 bases). Germline values: CDR1 SQVTM, CDR2 ANQGSEA. The V and J ends lost 4 bases and 1 base respectively, with 10 bases between them. The length of the CDR3 is 14 residues. CDR3 in DNA: TGCAGCGTTGCGCGACGGGGGAACACCGGGGAGCTGTTTTTT. It yields the protein CSVARRGNTGELFF.

The V call is TRBV9, the J call TRBJ1-1; possibly TRBD1 for D (5 bases). CDR1 and CDR2 from the germline V gene are SGDLS and YYNGEE. The V end lost 3 bases, the J end lost 1 base, and 13 bases lay between the germline ends. The CDR3 has 15 residues. CDR3 sequence: CASSASLGRNTEAFF. The DNA of the CDR3 is TGTGCCAGCAGCGCCTCGTTGGGGCGGAACACTGAAGCTTTCTTT.

This clone was detected once. This chain joins TRBV6-2 or TRBV6-3 and TRBJ2-3; possibly TRBD2 for D (5 bases). The CDR3 is 16 residues long. With 5 bases removed from V and 0 bases from J, the gap between germline ends came to 15 bases. The germline V gene has CDR1 MNHEY and CDR2 SVGEGT. The CDR3 sequence is CASSTMDWTSTDTQYF. The CDR3 DNA is TGTGCCAGCAGTACAATGGACTGGACGAGCACAGATACGCAGTATTTT.

The chain carries TRBV30 and TRBJ2-7; TRBD2 aligns across 11 bases. The V gene end was trimmed by 5 bases and the J gene end by 3 bases; junction bases not matched to a gene: 18. The CDR3 loop spans 18 amino acids. The germline V gene has CDR1 GTSNPN and CDR2 SVGIG (reference sequence). For the CDR3, the DNA is TGTGCCTGGCTTGGGAGGGCAGGACCGGGACTAGCGGACTACGAGCAGTACTTC. Amino acid sequence: CAWLGRAGPGLADYEQYF.

This clone appeared once. The chain employs TRBV7-8 and TRBJ2-5; D gene unclear. The CDR3 contains 14 residues. The germline CDR1 and CDR2 sequences are SGHVS and FQNEAQ. Trimming took off 2 bases at V and 5 bases at J, with 12 bases between the two ends. The CDR3 coding sequence is TGTGCCAGCAGCTTAAGCCCGACGAGGGAGACCCAGTACTTC. Translated, it gives CASSLSPTRETQYF.

On this clone: The junction departs from the called germline gene at one end, perhaps through a read error. V and J are TRBV13 and TRBJ2-7; 8 nucleotides match TRBD1. Germline V gene sequence: CDR1 PRHDT, CDR2 FYEKMQ (reference sequence). This CDR3 spans 14 amino acids. The CDR3 DNA sequence: TGTGCCAGCAGTTTAGGAACAGGGGGTTACGAGCAGTACTTC. Amino acids: CASSLGTGGYEQYF.

In nucleotides, the CDR3 is TGTGCCAGCAGGCCCACTAGCGGGACCTACAATGAGCAGTTCTTC. Residues: CASRPTSGTYNEQFF. The rearrangement joins TRBV6-5 to TRBJ2-1; TRBD2 agrees at 10 bases. The CDR3 spans 15 residues. Germline loops: CDR1 MNHEY, CDR2 SVGAGI. The ends lost 6 bases at V and 2 bases at J; junction bases unmatched: 4.

The chain carries TRBV27 and TRBJ1-1; no reliable D call. The CDR3 covers 13 residues. In germline, CDR1 is MNHEY, CDR2 SMNVEV (reference sequence). The V and J ends lost 2 bases and 3 bases respectively, with 7 bases between them. The CDR3 bases are TGTGCCAGCAGTTTACTGGGCCACACTGAAGCTTTCTTT. Translation gives CASSLLGHTEAFF.

V is TRBV28 and J is TRBJ1-5; 8 bases fit TRBD1. The CDR3 extends over 15 amino acids. V dropped 5 bases and J dropped 3; count of bases not matched to a gene: 6. Germline CDR1 MDHEN, CDR2 SYDVKM. The CDR3 reads CASSATGAPNQPQHF. The CDR3 DNA follows: TGTGCCAGCAGTGCGACAGGGGCCCCCAATCAGCCCCAGCATTTT.

The chain carries TRBV18 and TRBJ2-5, with 9 bases identical to TRBD2. This CDR3 is 17 amino acids long. The V segment lost 3 bases and the J segment 4 bases; nucleotides outside the gene matches: 12. The germline V gene encodes CDR1 KGHSH and CDR2 LQKENI. The CDR3: CASSPTIIAGVGETQYF. The CDR3 DNA is TGTGCCAGCTCACCGACTATAATAGCGGGAGTGGGAGAGACCCAGTACTTC. The whole variable domain, remainder taken from reference TRBV18 and TRBJ2-5, is NAGVMQNPRHLVRRRGQEARLRCSPMKGHSHVYWYRQLPEEGLKFMVYLQKENIIDESGMPKERFSAEFPKEGPSILRIQQVVRGDSAAYFCASSPTIIAGVGETQYFGPGTRLLVL.

The gene calls are TRBV5-1 and TRBJ2-2; TRBD1 matches 9 bases. The CDR3 has 17 amino acids. V was clipped by 4 bases and J by 4 bases; unmatched bases: 11. In germline, CDR1 is SGHRS, CDR2 YFSETQ. This chain's CDR3 is CASSAPGQGLSTGELFF. CDR3 DNA: TGCGCCAGCAGCGCTCCGGGACAGGGACTAAGCACCGGGGAGCTGTTTTTT.

The chain carries TRBV19 and TRBJ2-1; D is possibly TRBD1 or TRBD2 (5 bases each). From germline, CDR1 is LNHDA and CDR2 SQIVND (reference sequence). Trimming shortened V by 1 base and J by 8 bases, and 21 bases separated the two germline ends. CDR3 length: 17 residues. CDR3 nucleotide sequence: TGTGCCAGTAGTATAGGACAGCCGGGGCCCCTGGGGGATGAGCAGTTCTTC. Amino acid sequence: CASSIGQPGPLGDEQFF.

The J gene is TRBJ1-5, the V gene TRBV12-2; the table calls TRBD1, which could not be checked here. TRBV12-2 is a listed pseudogene. The CDR3 length is 18 residues. The CDR3: CASRHRDRASRSNQPQHF. The CDR3, as DNA: TGTGCAAGTCGCCACCGGGACAGGGCAAGCCGTAGCAATCAGCCCCAGCATTTT.

V usage is TRBV5-6 and J usage is TRBJ2-7, with TRBD1 matching 12 bases. In germline, CDR1 is SGHDT, CDR2 YYEEEE. With V trimmed by 3 bases and J by 0 bases, 13 bases remained unmatched. The CDR3 extends over 19 amino acids. This CDR3 is CASSSNPGTGGLSSYEQYF. CDR3 DNA sequence: TGTGCCAGCAGCTCAAACCCCGGGACAGGGGGCCTAAGCTCCTACGAGCAGTACTTC.

The V and J genes are TRBV18 and TRBJ1-5; TRBD1 matches at 7 bases. Germline trimming cut 2 bases from V and 5 bases from J; bases unmatched to any gene: 6. There are 15 residues in the CDR3. Germline CDR1 and CDR2: KGHSH and LQKENI. The CDR3 DNA follows: TGTGCCAGCTCACCAACAGGGGTTCAGGATCAGCCCCAGCATTTT. Amino acids: CASSPTGVQDQPQHF.

The chain is built from TRBV15 and TRBJ1-1, with TRBD1 matching 9 bases. The CDR3 loop spans 17 amino acids. Trimming at V came to 0 bases and at J to 1 base, leaving 6 bases not matched to a gene. Germline CDR1 reads LNHNV; CDR2 reads YYDKDF (reference sequence). CDR3 loop: CATSRDLMGQGNTEAFF. The CDR3 nucleotides read TGTGCCACCAGCAGAGATCTCATGGGACAGGGGAACACTGAAGCTTTCTTT.

The V call is TRBV6-6, the J call TRBJ2-4; D gene ambiguous. Germline CDR1 reads MNHNY; CDR2 reads SVGAGI (reference sequence). The CDR3 has 15 residues. Trimming stripped 4 bases from V and 0 bases from J, with 10 bases between. The CDR3 DNA is TGTGCCAGCAGTTTCCAGATGAGAGCCAAAAACATTCAGTACTTC. Translating it yields CASSFQMRAKNIQYF.

In this sample, this clone turned up a few times. The chain combines TRBV29-1 with TRBJ1-1, with TRBD1 as a possible D gene (5 bases). Looked up from germline, CDR1 is SQVTM and CDR2 is ANQGSEA. The germline V and J ends were trimmed by 3 bases and 3 bases, with 11 bases remaining between them. CDR3 length: 13 residues. The CDR3 nucleotides are TGCAGCGTTGATAGGGGTGGCGACACTGAAGCTTTCTTT. It translates to CSVDRGGDTEAFF.